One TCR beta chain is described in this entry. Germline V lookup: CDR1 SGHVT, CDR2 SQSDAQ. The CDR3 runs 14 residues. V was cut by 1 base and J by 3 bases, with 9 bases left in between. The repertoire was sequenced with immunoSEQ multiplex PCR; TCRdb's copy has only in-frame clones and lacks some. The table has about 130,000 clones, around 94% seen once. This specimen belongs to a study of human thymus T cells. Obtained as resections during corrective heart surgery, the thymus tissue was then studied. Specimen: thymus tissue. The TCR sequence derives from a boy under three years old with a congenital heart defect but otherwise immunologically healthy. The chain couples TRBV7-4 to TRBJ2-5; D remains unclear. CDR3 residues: CASSLGLDEETQYF. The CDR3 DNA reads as TGTGCCAGCAGCTTAGGTTTAGACGAAGAGACCCAGTACTTC.